This T cell receptor beta chain came from a study of human T cells and chemical hapten exposure (dated by TCRdb to the early 2020s). For the study in its entirety: For sensitization, 2% DPC in acetone was applied to an approximately 2 cm by approximately 2 cm area of upper inner arm skin. Throughout the approximately 25-week study period, patients were also given weekly therapeutic DPC doses on the scalp. Patch tests used Finn chambers with 0.01% DPC on the upper back, scored after 6 days by International Contact Dermatitis Research Group standards. Most of the patients in the cohort were female, and the cohort covered alopecia areata with under or over 50% scalp involvement, alopecia totalis and alopecia universalis. Libraries were pooled for sequencing, and per-sample TCR yields varied mainly because of small differences in library volumes within the pool. The study tracked peripheral blood TCR repertoire changes in vivo during primary and secondary sensitization to the hapten diphenylcyclopropenone (DPC) in alopecia patients. Blood samples were taken from patients before sensitization (week 0) and then at 2, 6 and about 24 weeks after DPC sensitization. For TCR sequencing, blood came from 25 to 35 alopecia patients at anywhere from one to four time points (pre-sensitization, 2, 6 and 24 weeks).

Beyond this particular receptor, the publication reports: DPC sensitization did not change the number of TCRs with a frequency above 1 in 1000, and there was no evidence of changes in global repertoire structure. Repeated subsampling changed both the strength of the expansion versus patch-test correlation and the threshold at which the correlation became significant. The number of PT1 expanded TCRs positively correlated with patch test score, significant at thresholds 8, 16 and 32 but not 4. Compared with pre-sensitization or healthy control sets, expanded TCRs formed significantly more large CDR3 similarity clusters, which is consistent with antigen-driven responses. Because all patients had alopecia, a presumed autoimmune disease, the immune response of the patients might differ from that of healthy individuals.

The meaning of the sample's time point label: pre-sensitization, week 0. This sample's treatment or condition label indicates: therapeutic diphenylcyclopropenone sensitization with weekly scalp DPC. At each patch-test visit, blood was drawn before the patch test was applied. To be eligible, patients had to be aged 18 to 70, diagnosed with alopecia and judged suitable for DPC therapy, while pregnant patients were excluded. Unfractionated whole blood was collected in Tempus Blood RNA tubes, and total RNA was extracted from that blood. Libraries were constructed by RACE. Sequencing used a NextSeq 500. During library preparation, unique molecular identifiers were attached to individual cDNA molecules so that TCRs could be counted in a quantitative, reproducible way. From each blood RNA sample, both TCR alpha and TCR beta chains were sequenced. As for the authors' bioinformatics: A median of around 96,000 TCRs per sample was observed, with a range of about 20,000 to 690,600. V, J and CDR3 annotation of the TCR reads was performed with the Decombinator software suite. Every sample was subsampled to the same number of TCRs (28,000) for the PS versus PT1 abundance plots. Expanded TCRs were defined as absent before sensitization and observed at least eight times at the 2-week time point. The public reads were run again by TCRdb, first through fastp at Q25 and then through MiXCR, and only productive beta chains were kept. Each CDR3 protein appears once, grouped with its most common genes and DNA. The V and J calls, along with clone size, are taken from TCRdb and not from the paper's own processing. The sample contains 270,000 or so distinct CDR3 sequences, approximately 8% of them found a single time. 1.2% of the sample is taken by the ten largest.

On this clonotype: Its antigen remains unidentified. No base quality values were provided; no much bigger clone lies one nucleotide off.

V and J are trimmed by 4 bases and 1 base, and the gene matches miss 14 bases of the junction. The germline V gene encodes CDR1 LGHDT and CDR2 YNNKEL (reference sequence). The CDR3 numbers 18 residues from cysteine through phenylalanine. Only the CDR3 DNA stays, 54 bases, in frame from base 1. This receptor was taken from a man in his late teens or twenties with alopecia areata. Some clones in this sample may be carry-over from other donors' samples. The V and J segments used are TRBV3-1 and TRBJ1-1, and TRBD1 matches 8 of the central bases. Specimen: whole blood, collected in connection with sensitization to the hapten diphenylcyclopropenone (DPC). The CDR3 has the sequence CASSPRWGTGIKNTEAFF. The DNA is as follows: TGTGCCAGCAGCCCAAGATGGGGGACAGGCATAAAGAACACTGAAGCTTTCTTT. Joined to the reference TRBV3-1 and TRBJ1-1 proteins, this CDR3 gives the full variable domain: DTAVSQTPKYLVTQMGNDKSIKCEQNLGHDTMYWYKQDSKKFLKIMFSYNNKELIINETVPNRFSPKSPDKAHLNLHINSLELGDSAVYFCASSPRWGTGIKNTEAFFGQGTRLTVV.